Listed here are 21 T cell receptor beta chains from one sample, sequenced in a study of blood T cell repertoires in COVID-19. Data came from immunoSEQ multiplex PCR; TCRdb stores just in-frame clones and leaves some out. The sample has 250,000 to 300,000 clones; 80% to 90% are singletons. The sequencing sample was made of PBMCs or T cells enriched from blood (not recorded which). The receptor source for this set is a woman aged 45-65 years who had recovered from COVID-19.

This clone was detected once. The same CDR3 can be traced to other DNA sequences in this sample. This sequence joins TRBV7-2 and TRBJ2-7, with TRBD1 as a possible D gene (6 bases). Germline V lookup: CDR1 SGHTA, CDR2 FQGNSA. The CDR3 is 13 residues long. V was pared by 3 bases and J by 1 base, with 7 bases between. This chain's CDR3 is CASSFGQSYEQYF. For the CDR3, the DNA is TGTGCCAGCAGCTTCGGACAGTCCTACGAGCAGTACTTC.

The V and J genes are TRBV6-1 and TRBJ1-2, with D perhaps TRBD1 (5 bases). The CDR3 length is 14 residues. The V gene lost 1 base and the J gene lost 4 bases, with 10 bases spanning the gap. Germline CDR1 MNHNS, CDR2 SASEGT. The CDR3 sequence: CASSEEVGPYGYTF. CDR3 sequence (DNA): TGTGCCAGCAGTGAAGAGGTGGGGCCCTATGGCTACACCTTC.

V gene TRBV4-2 combines with J gene TRBJ2-1; D unresolved. CDR1 and CDR2 (germline): LGHNA, YNFKEQ. With 1 base removed from V and 4 bases from J, the gap between germline ends came to 11 bases. The CDR3 extends over 15 amino acids. CDR3 nucleotide sequence: TGTGCCAGCAGCCAAGGTGCAGACTGGTACAATGAGCAGTTCTTC. Encoded protein: CASSQGADWYNEQFF.

This sequence joins TRBV3-1 (or the pseudogene TRBV3-2) and TRBJ2-1; D is perhaps TRBD2 (5 bases). CDR1 and CDR2 (germline): LGHDT, YNNKEL (reference sequence). V was clipped by 3 bases and J by 5 bases, with 11 bases between them. The length of the CDR3 is 14 residues. In DNA form, the CDR3 reads TGTGCCAGCAGCCAGCCCGGGGTCCACAATGAGCAGTTCTTC. Translating gives CASSQPGVHNEQFF.

This rearrangement joins TRBV11-2 to TRBJ1-1, with D unresolved. Trimming left V 5 bases short and J 4 bases short, with 8 bases between. CDR1 is SGHAT and CDR2 is FQNNGV in the germline V gene. The CDR3 runs to 12 residues. In nucleotides, the CDR3 is TGTGCCAGCAGCCTCCGGGGCACTGAAGCTTTCTTT. Translated, it gives CASSLRGTEAFF.

J is TRBJ1-1 and V is TRBV28, with D possibly matching TRBD1 (6 bases). The CDR3 length is 15 residues. The germline CDR1 and CDR2 sequences are MDHEN and SYDVKM. Trimming took off 5 bases at V and 4 bases at J, with 17 bases between the two ends. CDR3 amino acids: CASSNSQGRSTEAFF. The CDR3 DNA is TGTGCCAGCAGTAACTCACAGGGTAGGAGCACTGAAGCTTTCTTT. The variable domain in full, with the rest retrieved from reference TRBV28 and TRBJ1-1, is DVKVTQSSRYLVKRTGEKVFLECVQDMDHENMFWYRQDPGLGLRLIYFSYDVKMKEKGDIPEGYSVSREKKERFSLILESASTNQTSMYLCASSNSQGRSTEAFFGQGTRLTVV.

The chain has TRBV6-6 and TRBJ1-6; TRBD1 is a possible D gene (6 bases). Trimming cost V 2 bases and J 10 bases, with 15 bases left between them. This CDR3 region has 15 residues. Germline CDR1 and CDR2: MNHNY and SVGAGI (reference sequence). The CDR3 region has the DNA TGTGCCAGCAGTTACGCGTCAGGGGTGTTCTCACCCCTCCACTTT. Translated, it gives CASSYASGVFSPLHF.

The chain carries TRBV6-5 and TRBJ1-1; 7 nucleotides match TRBD1. With V trimmed by 10 bases and J by 1 base, 12 bases remained unmatched. This CDR3 contains 15 residues. The germline CDR1 and CDR2 sequences are MNHEY and SVGAGI. CDR3 DNA: TGTGCCACCGCAGTTCAGGGGGAAGGGAACACTGAAGCTTTCTTT. Amino acid sequence: CATAVQGEGNTEAFF.

This clone was detected many times. The chain couples TRBV28 to TRBJ1-2, with a tentative D call TRBD1 (6 bases). Trimming removed 6 bases at V and 0 bases at J, with 14 bases between. The CDR3 spans 15 residues. Germline CDR1 is MDHEN and CDR2 is SYDVKM. The CDR3 region is CASSRTDPTNYGYTF. CDR3 DNA sequence: TGTGCCAGCAGCCGGACAGACCCGACTAACTATGGCTACACCTTC.

The gene calls are TRBV9 and TRBJ1-4, with a weak D call TRBD1 (6 bases). The CDR3 spans 19 residues. V was cut by 5 bases and J by 0 bases, with 23 bases left in between. Germline values: CDR1 SGDLS, CDR2 YYNGEE. The CDR3 loop is CASSPAPGRDTPTNEKLFF. DNA of the CDR3: TGTGCCAGCAGTCCAGCTCCTGGCCGGGACACACCAACTAATGAAAAACTGTTTTTT.

V usage is TRBV5-5 and J usage is TRBJ2-7, with D unclear. Germline CDR1 reads SGHKS; CDR2 reads YYEKEE (reference sequence). Trimming removed 4 bases from V and 4 bases from J, with 18 bases in between. CDR3 length: 15 amino acids. The CDR3 spells CASSPSPQPIYEQYF. The CDR3 DNA is TGTGCCAGCAGCCCCTCGCCGCAACCTATATACGAGCAGTACTTC.

The chain uses TRBV27 and TRBJ1-2, with D possibly being TRBD1 (6 bases). The germline V gene has CDR1 MNHEY and CDR2 SMNVEV (reference sequence). CDR3 size: 12 residues. V shed 4 bases and J shed 5 bases, with 8 bases lying between them. CDR3 sequence: CASSSTGYGYTF. As DNA, the CDR3 is TGTGCCAGCAGTTCCACAGGGTATGGCTACACCTTC.

This CDR3 is CASSQQGRTEAFF. Written as DNA, the CDR3 is TGTGCCAGCAGTCAACAGGGTAGGACTGAAGCTTTCTTT. V and J are TRBV27 and TRBJ1-1, with a tentative D call TRBD1 (6 bases). This CDR3 has 13 amino acids. Germline lookup yields CDR1 MNHEY and CDR2 SMNVEV (reference sequence). V was cut by 5 bases and J by 5 bases, with 12 bases left in between.

The chain is built from TRBV7-2 and TRBJ2-1; 7 bases fit TRBD2. Unmatched junction bases numbered 6, after V lost 6 bases and J lost 7 bases. This CDR3 comprises 13 residues. Germline V gene sequence: CDR1 SGHTA, CDR2 FQGNSA. In DNA form, the CDR3 reads TGTGCCAGCAGTTCGGGAGGTCGGAATGAGCAGTTCTTC. It encodes CASSSGGRNEQFF.

The rearrangement links TRBV2 to TRBJ2-1, with TRBD2 matching over 7 bases. Unmatched junction bases numbered 10, after V lost 2 bases and J lost 9 bases. CDR1 and CDR2 from the germline V gene are SNHLY and FYNNEI. CDR3 length: 15 residues. The CDR3 DNA reads as TGTGCCAGCAGTGAACGGGCTAGCGGAGGAGGTGAGCAGTTCTTC. Translation: CASSERASGGGEQFF.

This chain connects TRBV25-1 to TRBJ1-5, with 7 bases that match TRBD1. The V gene end was trimmed by 7 bases and the J gene end by 4 bases; junction bases not matched to a gene: 7. This CDR3 spans 14 amino acids. The germline gives CDR1 MGHDK, CDR2 SYGVNS. The CDR3 DNA reads TGTGCCAGCACAGGGGCAGGGGGGAATCAGCCCCAGCATTTT. Translation gives CASTGAGGNQPQHF.

The chain joins TRBV3-1 (or the pseudogene TRBV3-2) to TRBJ2-7; D is uncertain. Trimming removed 3 bases from V and 2 bases from J, with 5 bases in between. CDR3 size: 12 residues. Germline lookup yields CDR1 LGHDT and CDR2 YNNKEL (reference sequence). The CDR3, as DNA: TGTGCCAGCAGCCAGCTACCCTACGAGCAGTACTTC. It codes for CASSQLPYEQYF.

The J gene is TRBJ2-1, the V gene TRBV27, with 7 bases aligning to TRBD2. Germline CDR1 and CDR2: MNHEY and SMNVEV (reference sequence). This CDR3 has 16 amino acids. J lost 6 bases, V lost 6 bases, and 14 bases had no gene match. The CDR3 loop is CASRGFGTIWGNEQFF. The CDR3 DNA sequence: TGTGCCAGCAGGGGCTTCGGGACTATCTGGGGCAATGAGCAGTTCTTC.

V is TRBV7-9 and J is TRBJ2-1; 12 bases line up with TRBD2. This CDR3 contains 19 residues. Germline loops: CDR1 SEHNR, CDR2 FQNEAQ (reference sequence). The ends lost 5 bases at V and 9 bases at J; junction bases unmatched: 20. The CDR3 loop reads CASSHPRASGRAYDPEQFF. In DNA form, the CDR3 reads TGTGCCAGCAGCCACCCAAGGGCTAGCGGGAGGGCCTACGATCCTGAGCAGTTCTTC.

The V gene is TRBV2, the J gene TRBJ1-5, with no clear D. Per germline, CDR1 SNHLY and CDR2 FYNNEI. This CDR3 has 12 amino acids. Trimming shortened V by 3 bases and J by 3 bases, and 3 bases separated the two germline ends. In DNA form, the CDR3 reads TGTGCCAGCAGTGACATCAATCAGCCCCAGCATTTT. Its protein product is CASSDINQPQHF. Using reference TRBV2 and TRBJ1-5 for the parts outside the CDR3, the full variable domain is EPEVTQTPSHQVTQMGQEVILRCVPISNHLYFYWYRQILGQKVEFLVSFYNNEISEKSEIFDDQFSVERPDGSNFTLKIRSTKLEDSAMYFCASSDINQPQHFGDGTRLSIL.

The V gene is TRBV6-5, the J gene TRBJ2-1, with 9 bases fitting TRBD2. The germline V gene has CDR1 MNHEY and CDR2 SVGAGI. The V and J ends lost 6 bases and 9 bases, in that order; junction bases with no gene match: 12. This CDR3 contains 15 residues. CDR3 DNA sequence: TGTGCCAGCAGGTTAGCGGGAGTCGAATCCAGTGAGCAGTTCTTC. Translating it yields CASRLAGVESSEQFF.